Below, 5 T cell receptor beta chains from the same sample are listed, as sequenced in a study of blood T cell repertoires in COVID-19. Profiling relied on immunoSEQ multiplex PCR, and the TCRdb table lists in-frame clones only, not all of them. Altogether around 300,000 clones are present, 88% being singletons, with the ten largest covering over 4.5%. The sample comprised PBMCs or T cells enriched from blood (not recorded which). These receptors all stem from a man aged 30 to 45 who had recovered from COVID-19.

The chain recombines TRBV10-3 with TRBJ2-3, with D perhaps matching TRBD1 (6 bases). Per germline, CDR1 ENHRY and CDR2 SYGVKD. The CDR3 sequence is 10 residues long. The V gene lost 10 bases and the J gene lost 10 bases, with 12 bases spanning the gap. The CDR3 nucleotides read TGTGCCACCAGGGACAAGGCGCAGTATTTT. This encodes CATRDKAQYF.

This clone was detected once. The DNA for the CDR3 is TGCGCCAGCAGGGACAGGGAATCCGCGGGGGCCAACGTCCTGACTTTC. Encoded protein: CASRDRESAGANVLTF. The chain links TRBV10-2 to TRBJ2-6; 8 bases fit TRBD1. Germline V CDR1 and CDR2: WSHSY, SAAADI. Germline trimming cut 6 bases from V and 4 bases from J; bases unmatched to any gene: 8. The CDR3 is 16 residues long.

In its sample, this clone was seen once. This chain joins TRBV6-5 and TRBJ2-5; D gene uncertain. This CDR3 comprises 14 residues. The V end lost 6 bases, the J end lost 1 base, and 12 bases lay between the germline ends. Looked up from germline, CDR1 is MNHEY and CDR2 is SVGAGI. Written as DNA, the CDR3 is TGTGCCAGCAGCCCGAGACACATCCAAGAGACCCAGTACTTC. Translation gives CASSPRHIQETQYF.

In DNA form, the CDR3 reads TGTGCCAGCAGGGCGGACAGGGTGGAAGGCTACACCTTC. This sequence encodes CASRADRVEGYTF. V usage is TRBV2 and J usage is TRBJ1-2; 8 positions agree with TRBD1. This CDR3 comprises 13 residues. The trim removed 6 bases at V and 8 bases at J, leaving 8 bases unmatched. The germline V gene encodes CDR1 SNHLY and CDR2 FYNNEI.

The CDR3 here is CAWSFSGGAFNSPLHF. The CDR3 bases are TGTGCCTGGAGCTTCAGCGGGGGGGCGTTTAATTCACCCCTCCACTTT. V is TRBV30 and J is TRBJ1-6; possible D gene TRBD1, 6 bases. The germline V and J ends were trimmed by 3 bases and 6 bases, with 18 bases remaining between them. CDR1 and CDR2 (germline): GTSNPN, SVGIG (reference sequence). This CDR3 spans 16 amino acids.